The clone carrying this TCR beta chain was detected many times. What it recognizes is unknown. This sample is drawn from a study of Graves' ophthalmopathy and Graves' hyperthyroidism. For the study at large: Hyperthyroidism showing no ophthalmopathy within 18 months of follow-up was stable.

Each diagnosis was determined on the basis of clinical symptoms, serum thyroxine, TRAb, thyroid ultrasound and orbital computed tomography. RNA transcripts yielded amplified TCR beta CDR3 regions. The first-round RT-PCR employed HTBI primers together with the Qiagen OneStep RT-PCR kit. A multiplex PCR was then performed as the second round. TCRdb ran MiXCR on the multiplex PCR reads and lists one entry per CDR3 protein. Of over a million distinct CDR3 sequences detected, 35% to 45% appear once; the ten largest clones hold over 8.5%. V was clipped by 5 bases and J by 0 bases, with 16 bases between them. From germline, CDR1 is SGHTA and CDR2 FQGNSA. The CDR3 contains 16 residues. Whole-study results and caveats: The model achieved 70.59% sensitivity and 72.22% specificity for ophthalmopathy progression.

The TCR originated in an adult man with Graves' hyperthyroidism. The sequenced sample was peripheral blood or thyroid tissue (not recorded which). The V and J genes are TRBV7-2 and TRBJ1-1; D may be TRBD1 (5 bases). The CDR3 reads CASSLRGGVMNTEAFF. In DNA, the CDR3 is TGTGCCAGCAGCCTCCGCGGGGGGGTAATGAACACTGAAGCTTTCTTT.